What follows are 31 T cell receptor beta chains derived from one specimen sequenced in a study of technical replicates of blood from a few donors. Sequenced by immunoSEQ multiplex PCR; TCRdb stores in-frame clones only, minus some. The data contain approximately 70,000 clones, approximately 90% of them singletons. The specimen was T cells isolated from PBMCs. These receptors all stem from a human donor in good health.

The CDR3 region is CASSKWRERETQYF. The CDR3 DNA is TGTGCCAGTAGTAAGTGGCGGGAGAGGGAGACCCAGTACTTC. The gene calls are TRBV19 and TRBJ2-5; 7 nucleotides align to TRBD2. The ends lost 4 bases at V and 5 bases at J; junction bases unmatched: 7. The germline gives CDR1 LNHDA, CDR2 SQIVND (reference sequence). CDR3 size: 14 residues. Supplemented by reference TRBV19 and TRBJ2-5, the full variable domain reads DGGITQSPKYLFRKEGQNVTLSCEQNLNHDAMYWYRQDPGQGLRLIYYSQIVNDFQKGDIAEGYSVSREKKESFPLTVTSAQKNPTAFYLCASSKWRERETQYFGPGTRLLVL.

Of note for this clone: Other nucleotide sequences from this sample produce the same CDR3. The chain is built from TRBV7-8 and TRBJ1-5; no definite D call. Germline lookup yields CDR1 SGHVS and CDR2 FQNEAQ. This CDR3 has 13 amino acids. Trimming shortened V by 2 bases and J by 2 bases, and 4 bases separated the two germline ends. Here the CDR3 reads CASSLRGNQPQHF. CDR3 coding DNA: TGTGCCAGCAGCTTACGAGGCAATCAGCCCCAGCATTTT.

The chain links TRBV10-3 to TRBJ2-2; TRBD1 is a possible D gene (5 bases). Germline CDR1 reads ENHRY; CDR2 reads SYGVKD. This CDR3 is 15 amino acids long. The germline V and J ends were trimmed by 0 bases and 3 bases, with 8 bases remaining between them. The DNA of the CDR3 is TGTGCCATCAGTGAGTCAGGGGATCACACCGGGGAGCTGTTTTTT. This sequence encodes CAISESGDHTGELFF.

This chain connects TRBV5-1 to TRBJ1-5; 9 positions match TRBD1. Per the germline V gene, CDR1 is SGHRS and CDR2 is YFSETQ. The ends lost 4 bases at V and 6 bases at J; junction bases unmatched: 8. There are 15 residues in the CDR3. As DNA, the CDR3 is TGCGCCAGCAGCCCGGGACAGGGCGTCCCTCAGCCCCAGCATTTT. The encoded protein is CASSPGQGVPQPQHF.

The chain is built from TRBV2 and TRBJ1-5; no definite D call. This CDR3 comprises 16 residues. V was clipped by 4 bases and J by 3 bases, with 16 bases between them. Germline CDR1 SNHLY, CDR2 FYNNEI. CDR3 amino acids: CASSGRRLEHNQPQHF. The CDR3 DNA sequence: TGTGCCAGCAGTGGACGCAGGCTTGAGCACAATCAGCCCCAGCATTTT.

The CDR3 reads CAISTSIGQNTEAFF. CDR3 nucleotides: TGTGCCATCAGTACGAGTATAGGACAGAACACTGAAGCTTTCTTT. This chain connects TRBV10-3 to TRBJ1-1, with TRBD1 as a possible D gene (5 bases). CDR3 length: 15 residues. Trimming removed 5 bases from V and 1 base from J, with 14 bases in between. The V gene's germline CDR1 is ENHRY and CDR2 SYGVKD.

The rearrangement joins TRBV6-5 to TRBJ1-1, with 10 bases lining up with TRBD1. Germline CDR1 is MNHEY and CDR2 is SVGAGI. V shed 2 bases and J 4 bases; nucleotides not matched to a gene: 7. The CDR3 runs 16 residues. The CDR3: CASSYLRQGAGTEAFF. CDR3 sequence (DNA): TGTGCCAGCAGTTACCTTAGACAGGGGGCGGGCACTGAAGCTTTCTTT.

This sequence joins TRBV5-8 and TRBJ1-1; D unresolved. V lost 2 bases to trimming and J lost 3 bases, with 20 bases between them. The CDR3 totals 17 residues. From germline, CDR1 is SGHTS and CDR2 YDEGEE. The CDR3 DNA sequence: TGTGCCAGCAGCTTCAATGCGGGCTCCTGGGTGGACACTGAAGCTTTCTTT. Its protein is CASSFNAGSWVDTEAFF.

The chain's CDR3 is CSVEGGNYEQYF. In nucleotides, the CDR3 is TGCAGCGTTGAAGGCGGGAACTACGAGCAGTACTTC. The chain recombines TRBV29-1 with TRBJ2-7; possible D gene TRBD2, 6 bases. Trimming removed 1 base from V and 3 bases from J, with 7 bases in between. Germline CDR1 SQVTM, CDR2 ANQGSEA. The CDR3 runs to 12 residues.

The rearrangement links TRBV2 to TRBJ2-7; no clear D. The V gene's germline CDR1 is SNHLY and CDR2 FYNNEI. Between the trimmed V and J ends, which lost 8 bases and 4 bases, there was a span of 6 bases. The CDR3 is 10 amino acids. The CDR3 nucleotides are TGTGCCAGCGTTAGATACGAGCAGTACTTC. As protein: CASVRYEQYF.

This chain's CDR3 is CASSSLAGGTETQYF. The DNA of the CDR3 is TGTGCCAGCAGTTCCTTAGCGGGAGGTACAGAGACCCAGTACTTC. The chain is built from TRBV28 and TRBJ2-5, with 10 positions matching TRBD2. This CDR3 contains 15 residues. The germline V gene encodes CDR1 MDHEN and CDR2 SYDVKM. The V gene end was trimmed by 4 bases and the J gene end by 4 bases; junction bases not matched to a gene: 6.

V gene TRBV14 combines with J gene TRBJ2-1; tentative D call: TRBD2 (6 bases). Trimming pared 10 bases from V and 0 bases from J, leaving 13 bases between. The CDR3 sequence is 14 residues long. CDR1 SGHDN and CDR2 FVKESK come from the germline V gene. CDR3 coding DNA: TGTGCCACCGGAGGGAAGAGCTCCTACAATGAGCAGTTCTTC. It translates to CATGGKSSYNEQFF.

J is TRBJ1-5 and V is TRBV11-2; D perhaps matches TRBD1 (5 bases). Germline V lookup: CDR1 SGHAT, CDR2 FQNNGV. The V and J ends lost 5 bases and 2 bases respectively, with 7 bases between them. The length of the CDR3 is 13 residues. CDR3 sequence: CASSRGGNQPQHF. The CDR3 DNA is TGTGCCAGCAGCAGGGGCGGCAATCAGCCCCAGCATTTT.

The chain is built from TRBV6-5 and TRBJ2-1, with 7 bases matching TRBD2. V lost 2 bases and J lost 3; bases outside the gene matches: 4. Per the germline V gene, CDR1 is MNHEY and CDR2 is SVGAGI. The length of the CDR3 is 15 residues. CDR3 region: CASSYDERGYNEQFF. CDR3 nucleotides: TGTGCCAGCAGTTACGATGAGCGGGGCTACAATGAGCAGTTCTTC.

V usage is TRBV30 and J usage is TRBJ1-5; 8 bases match TRBD1. The CDR3 has 15 amino acids. Germline CDR1 GTSNPN, CDR2 SVGIG (reference sequence). The J segment lost 3 bases and the V segment lost 3 bases, leaving 7 bases of the junction unmatched. The CDR3 reads CAWRARDRNNQPQHF. CDR3 coding DNA: TGTGCCTGGAGAGCCCGGGACAGGAACAATCAGCCCCAGCATTTT. Supplemented by reference TRBV30 and TRBJ1-5, the full variable domain reads SQTIHQWPATLVQPVGSPLSLECTVEGTSNPNLYWYRQAAGRGLQLLFYSVGIGQISSEVPQNLSASRPQDRQFILSSKKLLLSDSGFYLCAWRARDRNNQPQHFGDGTRLSIL.

The V gene is TRBV9, the J gene TRBJ2-5; 7 bases are shared with TRBD1. V was clipped by 3 bases and J by 2 bases; unmatched bases: 7. Germline lookup yields CDR1 SGDLS and CDR2 YYNGEE. The CDR3 covers 15 residues. The CDR3 nucleotides are TGTGCCAGCAGCGCTCGACAGGGTTTTCAAGAGACCCAGTACTTC. Translation gives CASSARQGFQETQYF. Based on the CDR3 plus reference TRBV9 and TRBJ2-5, the full variable domain is DSGVTQTPKHLITATGQRVTLRCSPRSGDLSVYWYQQSLDQGLQFLIQYYNGEERAKGNILERFSAQQFPDLHSELNLSSLELGDSALYFCASSARQGFQETQYFGPGTRLLVL.

The chain recombines TRBV30 with TRBJ1-5, with TRBD1 matching over 8 bases. CDR1 is GTSNPN and CDR2 is SVGIG in the germline V gene (reference sequence). CDR3 length: 13 amino acids. J was trimmed by 11 bases and V by 7 bases; bases with no gene match: 13. The CDR3 bases are TGTGCCTCATCCGACAGGGGAATCGGGGCCCAGCATTTT. Its protein is CASSDRGIGAQHF.

The chain carries TRBV7-9 and TRBJ1-1, with D perhaps matching TRBD1 (6 bases). This CDR3 comprises 17 residues. Trimming pared 5 bases from V and 1 base from J, leaving 20 bases between. CDR1 and CDR2 from the germline V gene are SEHNR and FQNEAQ (reference sequence). The CDR3 DNA sequence: TGTGCCAGCAGCCCCCGTGCGGGGGCGCAGGGGAACACTGAAGCTTTCTTT. Its translation: CASSPRAGAQGNTEAFF. Looking up the rest from reference TRBV7-9 and TRBJ1-1 gives the full variable domain: DTGVSQNPRHKITKRGQNVTFRCDPISEHNRLYWYRQTLGQGPEFLTYFQNEAQLEKSRLLSDRFSAERPKGSFSTLEIQRTEQGDSAMYLCASSPRAGAQGNTEAFFGQGTRLTVV.

The chain carries TRBV4-1 and TRBJ1-1, with a possible D match to TRBD1 (5 bases). This CDR3 contains 17 residues. In germline, CDR1 is MGHRA, CDR2 YSYEKL. V gave up 0 bases and J gave up 1 base, with 15 bases separating them. CDR3 nucleotide sequence: TGCGCCAGCAGCCAAGACCCCAGGGTGGGGAAGAACACTGAAGCTTTCTTT. Translated, it gives CASSQDPRVGKNTEAFF.

The CDR3 is CASSKTVLYEQYF. The CDR3 DNA is TGTGCCAGCAGCAAGACAGTTCTCTACGAGCAGTACTTC. This chain uses TRBV5-6 with TRBJ2-7; the D gene is possibly TRBD1 (5 bases). Trimming cost V 4 bases and J 3 bases, with 11 bases left between them. This CDR3 has 13 residues. The V gene's germline CDR1 is SGHDT and CDR2 YYEEEE.

The chain recombines TRBV28 with TRBJ2-2; TRBD1 is a possible D gene (6 bases). In germline, CDR1 is MDHEN, CDR2 SYDVKM. The CDR3 extends over 15 amino acids. V dropped 3 bases and J dropped 1 base, with 9 bases sitting between them. CDR3 coding DNA: TGTGCCAGCAGTTTTTTGACAGGGAACACCGGGGAGCTGTTTTTT. This translates into CASSFLTGNTGELFF.

This chain joins TRBV2 and TRBJ2-1; 7 nucleotides agree with TRBD2. CDR1 and CDR2 from the germline V gene are SNHLY and FYNNEI. The ends lost 6 bases at V and 10 bases at J; junction bases unmatched: 3. The CDR3 contains 11 residues. CDR3 nucleotide sequence: TGTGCCAGCAGCCTTAGCGGGGAGCAGTTCTTC. It translates to CASSLSGEQFF. Using reference TRBV2 and TRBJ2-1 for the parts outside the CDR3, the full variable domain is EPEVTQTPSHQVTQMGQEVILRCVPISNHLYFYWYRQILGQKVEFLVSFYNNEISEKSEIFDDQFSVERPDGSNFTLKIRSTKLEDSAMYFCASSLSGEQFFGPGTRLTVL.

This chain links TRBV2 with TRBJ1-1, with a weak D call TRBD1 (5 bases). Germline V lookup: CDR1 SNHLY, CDR2 FYNNEI. The V end was cut by 5 bases, the J end by 6 bases, with 7 bases between. CDR3 size: 11 residues. The CDR3 sequence: CASSLGAEAFF. CDR3 DNA sequence: TGTGCCAGCAGTCTAGGGGCTGAAGCTTTCTTT.

The rearrangement uses TRBV10-3 and TRBJ2-3, with D maybe TRBD2 (7 bases). The length of the CDR3 is 15 residues. The V gene's germline CDR1 is ENHRY and CDR2 SYGVKD. V dropped 8 bases and J dropped 0 bases, with 15 bases sitting between them. The CDR3 sequence: CAIRGLAVSTDTQYF. CDR3 nucleotides: TGTGCCATCCGGGGGCTAGCGGTTAGCACAGATACGCAGTATTTT.

About this clone: One junction end disagrees with the germline gene, perhaps due to a read error. V gene TRBV7-7 combines with J gene TRBJ2-1; 7 nucleotides align to TRBD2. From germline, CDR1 is SSHAT and CDR2 FNYEAQ (reference sequence). The CDR3 is 17 residues long. The CDR3 reads CASSLASGGNSYNEQFF. The CDR3 DNA follows: TGTGCTAGCAGCTTAGCGTCGGGGGGTAACTCCTACAATGAGCAGTTCTTC.

The V call is TRBV27, the J call TRBJ1-2; TRBD1 matches at 8 bases. This CDR3 has 13 residues. V lost 4 bases, J lost 5 bases, and 3 bases stayed unmatched. Germline loops: CDR1 MNHEY, CDR2 SMNVEV (reference sequence). CDR3 in amino acids: CASSWDRKYGYTF. CDR3 DNA sequence: TGTGCCAGCAGTTGGGACAGGAAGTATGGCTACACCTTC.

The CDR3 here is CASSLPGVNGYTF. The CDR3, as DNA: TGTGCCAGCTCACTGCCAGGGGTGAATGGCTACACCTTC. This rearrangement joins TRBV18 to TRBJ1-2; TRBD1 might be the D (6 bases). The germline gives CDR1 KGHSH, CDR2 LQKENI. This CDR3 is 13 amino acids long. Trimming took off 4 bases at V and 6 bases at J, with 12 bases between the two ends.

The rearrangement joins TRBV5-1 to TRBJ1-3, with 9 bases that match TRBD1. Losses at the gene ends were 0 bases for V and 8 bases for J; bases not matched to a gene: 0. Germline loops: CDR1 SGHRS, CDR2 YFSETQ. The CDR3 consists of 13 residues. The CDR3 coding sequence is TGCGCCAGCAGCTTGGGGACAGGGGACACCATATATTTT. It encodes CASSLGTGDTIYF. The variable domain in full, with the rest retrieved from reference TRBV5-1 and TRBJ1-3, is KAGVTQTPRYLIKTRGQQVTLSCSPISGHRSVSWYQQTPGQGLQFLFEYFSETQRNKGNFPGRFSGRQFSNSRSEMNVSTLELGDSALYLCASSLGTGDTIYFGEGSWLTVV.

This chain connects TRBV10-1 to TRBJ2-3; 9 bases align to TRBD2. The CDR3 runs 16 residues. Germline values: CDR1 WNHNN, CDR2 SYGVQD (reference sequence). Germline trimming cut 5 bases from V and 4 bases from J; bases unmatched to any gene: 10. The CDR3 sequence is CASSPLAGYRADTQYF. The CDR3, as DNA: TGCGCCAGCAGTCCTCTAGCGGGATATCGGGCAGATACGCAGTATTTT.

The chain combines TRBV6-5 with TRBJ2-7, with D possibly TRBD1 on 5 matching bases. The germline CDR1 and CDR2 sequences are MNHEY and SVGAGI. The CDR3 has 14 residues. V was trimmed by 8 bases and J by 1 base, leaving 15 bases between them. The CDR3 here is CASGASRNSYEQYF. The CDR3, as DNA: TGTGCCAGCGGGGCGTCGCGGAATTCCTACGAGCAGTACTTC.

In DNA, the CDR3 is TGCAGCGTTGAAGACTTTGGGACTGTAGCCTACGAGCAGTACTTC. Encoded protein: CSVEDFGTVAYEQYF. The genes are TRBV29-1 and TRBJ2-7; TRBD2 is a possible D gene (6 bases). The V gene's germline CDR1 is SQVTM and CDR2 ANQGSEA. The CDR3 totals 15 residues. With 0 bases removed from V and 2 bases from J, the gap between germline ends came to 14 bases.